Listed here is a single T cell receptor (beta chain). The junction departs from germline at one end; a sequencing error may be responsible. The CDR3 is 17 amino acids. In germline, CDR1 is SGDLS, CDR2 YYNGEE. TCRdb used MiXCR to reprocess the 5' RACE reads, holding one entry per CDR3 protein. This sample carries 8,000 or so distinct CDR3 sequences, approximately 35% of them seen once, and the ten largest clones take under 7.5%. This sequence was found in a female donor with breast cancer. The genes are TRBV9 and TRBJ2-1; the match to TRBD2 covers 11 bases. The sample taken for sequencing was tumor-infiltrating memory CD4+ T cells sorted from the breast tumor. Subset denoted: memory CD4+ T cells, CD4+CD45RO+CD25-. CDR3 nucleotide sequence: TGTACCAGCGCGTCAACTAGCGGGAGTCGGTATGCGAGTGAGCAGTTCTTC. Protein product: CTSASTSGSRYASEQFF.